Described below is a single T cell receptor (beta chain) sequence and its context. Under the authors' procedure: Reference gene primer amplification gave estimated nucleated cell counts. Assay: immunoSEQ multiplex PCR; the TCRdb copy retains only in-frame clones and omits some. D and trimming come from the DNA, and the V and J calls and clone size come from that table. This table holds about 160,000 clones, roughly 90% found once. This specimen belongs to a study of blood T cell repertoires in COVID-19. Study details: COVID-19 samples collected from the United States, Italy and Spain covered acute and convalescent phases. The analysed material was cDNA or gDNA that came from T cells, B-cell-depleted T cells, or PBMCs.

It was during active infection that Seattle patients were enrolled and then longitudinally followed. This CDR3 has 15 residues. V was cut by 3 bases and J by 7 bases, with 16 bases left in between. Germline loops: CDR1 MNHNS, CDR2 SASEGT. The chain uses TRBV6-1 and TRBJ1-5; tentatively, D is TRBD1 (5 bases). The receptor comes from a man in his thirties or forties with COVID-19, enrolled during active disease. Material for sequencing was peripheral blood. CDR3 loop: CASSDREGGYQPQHF. The CDR3 DNA reads TGTGCCAGCAGTGACAGGGAAGGTGGGTACCAGCCCCAGCATTTT.